This TCR beta chain was recorded in a study of cytomegalovirus exposure and HLA in healthy donors. General observations from the study: Data from an earlier analysis indicated that most TCR beta V segments were productive either about 90% or about 30% of the time. Trimming of TCR beta V- and J-genes showed a link, identified in a later analysis, to a missense DCLRE1C variant.

The PCR employed 60 Vbeta primers together with 13 Jbeta primers. Assay: immunoSEQ multiplex PCR; the TCRdb copy retains only in-frame clones and omits some. The data contain approximately 140,000 clones, roughly 87% of them singletons. Germline V lookup: CDR1 SGHRS, CDR2 YFSETQ. There are 15 residues in the CDR3. Trimming at V came to 0 bases and at J to 4 bases, leaving 6 bases not matched to a gene. About this clone: Its specificity is not known.

The receptor's source is a woman in her thirties or forties in good health and CMV-seronegative. V is TRBV5-1 and J is TRBJ1-2; TRBD1 agrees at 7 bases. The source material was PBMCs. This CDR3 is CASSLDPGTVYGYTF. CDR3 sequence (DNA): TGCGCCAGCAGCTTGGATCCCGGGACAGTCTATGGCTACACCTTC. Using reference TRBV5-1 and TRBJ1-2 for the parts outside the CDR3, the full variable domain is KAGVTQTPRYLIKTRGQQVTLSCSPISGHRSVSWYQQTPGQGLQFLFEYFSETQRNKGNFPGRFSGRQFSNSRSEMNVSTLELGDSALYLCASSLDPGTVYGYTFGSGTRLTVV.